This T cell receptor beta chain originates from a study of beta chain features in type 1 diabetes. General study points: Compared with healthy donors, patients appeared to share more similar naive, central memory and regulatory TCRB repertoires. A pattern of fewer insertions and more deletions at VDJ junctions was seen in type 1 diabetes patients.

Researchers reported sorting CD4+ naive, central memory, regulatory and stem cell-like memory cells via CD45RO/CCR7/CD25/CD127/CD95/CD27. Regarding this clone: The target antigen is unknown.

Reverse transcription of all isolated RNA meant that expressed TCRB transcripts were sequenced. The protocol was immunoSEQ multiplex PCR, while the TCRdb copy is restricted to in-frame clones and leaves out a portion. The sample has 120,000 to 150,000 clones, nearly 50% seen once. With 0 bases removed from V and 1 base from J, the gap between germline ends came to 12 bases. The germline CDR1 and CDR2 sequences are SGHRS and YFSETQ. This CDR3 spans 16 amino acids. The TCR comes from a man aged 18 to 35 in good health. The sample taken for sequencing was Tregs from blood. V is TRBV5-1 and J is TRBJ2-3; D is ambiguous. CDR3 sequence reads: CASSLGGGAGTDTQYF. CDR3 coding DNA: TGCGCCAGCAGCTTGGGCGGCGGAGCCGGCACAGATACGCAGTATTTT. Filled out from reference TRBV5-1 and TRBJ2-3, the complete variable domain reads KAGVTQTPRYLIKTRGQQVTLSCSPISGHRSVSWYQQTPGQGLQFLFEYFSETQRNKGNFPGRFSGRQFSNSRSEMNVSTLELGDSALYLCASSLGGGAGTDTQYFGPGTRLTVL.